The 28 T cell receptor beta chains presented below share a single source sample, sequenced in a study of T cell repertoires in cytomegalovirus infection. TCRdb re-derived calls from the reads in MiXCR, one entry per CDR3 protein. The data contain about 100,000 distinct CDR3 sequences, less than 25% of them singletons. The sequencing input was CD8+ T cells from PBMCs. These receptors were collected from a human donor in good health (CMV status not recorded). Some clones in this sample may be carry-over from other donors' samples.

CDR3 DNA sequence: TGCGCCAGCAGCCAAGAGGAACAGATGATTAATGAAAAACTGTTTTTT. Its protein is CASSQEEQMINEKLFF. V and J are TRBV4-1 and TRBJ1-4; no definite D call. Trimming took off 0 bases at V and 4 bases at J, with 12 bases between the two ends. The CDR3 spans 16 residues. CDR1 and CDR2 (germline): MGHRA, YSYEKL.

The chain joins TRBV9 to TRBJ1-5; the D gene is possibly TRBD1 (5 bases). Trimming left V 4 bases short and J 5 bases short, with 13 bases between. The length of the CDR3 is 14 residues. Germline CDR1 SGDLS, CDR2 YYNGEE. The CDR3 sequence is CASSPGRRDQPQHF. CDR3 bases: TGTGCCAGCAGCCCAGGGAGGCGGGATCAGCCCCAGCATTTT.

The J gene is TRBJ1-4, the V gene TRBV16; D gene uncertain. Germline CDR1 KGHSY, CDR2 FQNENV. CDR3 length equals 15 residues. Trimming removed 0 bases from V and 7 bases from J, with 12 bases in between. The chain's CDR3 is CASSQSEGEVEKLFF. The CDR3 DNA follows: TGTGCCAGCAGCCAATCGGAAGGAGAGGTTGAAAAACTGTTTTTT.

There are a few counts of this clonotype. The J gene is TRBJ1-3, the V gene TRBV27; D remains unclear. V lost 4 bases, J lost 1 base, and 8 bases lay in between. Germline CDR1 MNHEY, CDR2 SMNVEV (reference sequence). The CDR3 has 14 amino acids. Here the CDR3 reads CASSSRTSGNTIYF. The CDR3, as DNA: TGTGCCAGCAGTTCGCGTACTTCTGGAAACACCATATATTTT.

This clonotype was counted only a few times. The J gene is TRBJ2-7, the V gene TRBV19; D call uncertain. Germline V gives CDR1 LNHDA, CDR2 SQIVND (reference sequence). This CDR3 is built from 14 residues. With 3 bases removed from V and 1 base from J, the gap between germline ends came to 10 bases. CDR3 in DNA: TGTGCCAGTAGTATGGGCTTGGGGTCCTACGAGCAGTACTTC. Its protein product is CASSMGLGSYEQYF.

The chain has TRBV5-1 and TRBJ2-4; either TRBD1 or TRBD2 may supply D (6 bases each). The V end was cut by 4 bases, the J end by 0 bases, with 14 bases between. CDR1 and CDR2 from the germline V gene are SGHRS and YFSETQ. The length of the CDR3 is 16 residues. The CDR3 bases are TGCGCCAGCAGCCCCGGAGGGGGTCTAGCCAAAAACATTCAGTACTTC. This sequence encodes CASSPGGGLAKNIQYF.

This chain uses TRBV7-2 with TRBJ2-7, with D unresolved. Germline V gene sequence: CDR1 SGHTA, CDR2 FQGNSA. Trimming removed 5 bases at V and 3 bases at J, with 17 bases between. The CDR3 has 15 residues. Here the CDR3 reads CASSALVSRGYEQYF. The CDR3 coding sequence is TGTGCCAGCAGCGCCCTCGTTAGTCGAGGCTACGAGCAGTACTTC.

This clonotype has ten or more counts. This chain connects TRBV6-1 to TRBJ2-3; D is unclear. This CDR3 is built from 15 residues. V dropped 1 base and J dropped 5 bases, with 13 bases sitting between them. CDR1 MNHNS and CDR2 SASEGT come from the germline V gene. The CDR3 sequence is CASSEVKAIGDTQYF. CDR3 sequence (DNA): TGTGCCAGCAGTGAAGTGAAGGCAATTGGAGATACGCAGTATTTT.

This clonotype occurred many times. The chain joins TRBV7-8 to TRBJ1-1; D is unresolved. Looked up from germline, CDR1 is SGHVS and CDR2 is FQNEAQ. With 6 bases removed from V and 0 bases from J, the gap between germline ends came to 14 bases. This CDR3 comprises 15 residues. CDR3 residues: CASSPDPVMNTEAFF. The CDR3 DNA sequence: TGTGCCAGCAGTCCAGATCCAGTGATGAACACTGAAGCTTTCTTT.

This clonotype appeared many times. V and J are TRBV11-2 and TRBJ2-7, with 7 bases aligning to TRBD1. This CDR3 has 14 amino acids. Germline CDR1 SGHAT, CDR2 FQNNGV. J lost 0 bases, V lost 2 bases, and 1 base had no gene match. CDR3 protein: CASSLRTGSYEQYF. In nucleotides, the CDR3 is TGTGCCAGCAGCTTAAGGACAGGCTCCTACGAGCAGTACTTC.

The chain has TRBV28 and TRBJ1-2; 7 bases match TRBD1. Looked up from germline, CDR1 is MDHEN and CDR2 is SYDVKM. The CDR3 totals 14 residues. V shed 6 bases and J 7 bases; nucleotides not matched to a gene: 11. CDR3 loop: CASSPPGRGLGYTF. In DNA, the CDR3 is TGTGCCAGCAGCCCACCGGGGAGGGGGCTTGGCTACACCTTC.

This clonotype was counted only a few times. The chain employs TRBV12-3 or TRBV12-4 and TRBJ2-3; 10 bases are shared with TRBD1. This CDR3 has 16 amino acids. With V trimmed by 6 bases and J by 4 bases, 10 bases remained unmatched. DNA of the CDR3: TGTGCCAGCAGGTCCGGGACAGGGGCAATGGCAGATACGCAGTATTTT. Translated: CASRSGTGAMADTQYF.

This chain connects TRBV28 to TRBJ1-5; 10 nucleotides agree with TRBD1. With V trimmed by 3 bases and J by 4 bases, 3 bases remained unmatched. The CDR3 is made up of 15 amino acids. Per germline, CDR1 MDHEN and CDR2 SYDVKM. The CDR3 sequence is CASSLTGGGNQPQHF. The CDR3 DNA follows: TGTGCCAGCAGTTTGACAGGGGGCGGTAATCAGCCCCAGCATTTT.

This clonotype was observed many times. The chain joins TRBV6-2 or TRBV6-3 to TRBJ2-3; D remains ambiguous. Germline loops: CDR1 MNHEY, CDR2 SVGEGT. V was clipped by 0 bases and J by 3 bases, with 7 bases between them. The CDR3 is 14 residues long. The CDR3 DNA reads TGTGCCAGCAGTTACTCGCGTGGTACAGATACGCAGTATTTT. Protein product: CASSYSRGTDTQYF.

This clonotype has more than one count but fewer than ten. The J gene is TRBJ1-5, the V gene TRBV7-6, with D perhaps matching TRBD1 (6 bases). CDR1 and CDR2 from the germline V gene are SGHVS and FNYEAQ. The CDR3 extends over 15 amino acids. V was cut by 5 bases and J by 0 bases, with 11 bases left in between. CDR3 sequence reads: CASSPGVDSNQPQHF. CDR3 nucleotides: TGTGCCAGCAGCCCAGGGGTGGATAGCAATCAGCCCCAGCATTTT.

The V and J genes are TRBV28 and TRBJ1-5, with 7 bases aligning to TRBD1. Germline CDR1 and CDR2: MDHEN and SYDVKM. The V gene end was trimmed by 2 bases and the J gene end by 1 base; junction bases not matched to a gene: 2. The CDR3 is made up of 15 amino acids. CDR3 amino acids: CASSLDRESNQPQHF. The CDR3 bases are TGTGCCAGCAGTTTAGACAGGGAGAGCAATCAGCCCCAGCATTTT.

This clonotype has just a few counts. The V and J genes are TRBV25-1 and TRBJ1-1, with 9 bases aligning to TRBD1. Germline loops: CDR1 MGHDK, CDR2 SYGVNS. J gave up 1 base and V 2 bases, and 2 bases lay outside the gene matches. The CDR3 spans 15 residues. The CDR3 DNA sequence: TGTGCCAGCAGTGAACTGGGACAGGGGAACACTGAAGCTTTCTTT. Protein sequence: CASSELGQGNTEAFF.

This clonotype was counted ten times or more. CDR3 protein: CASKLGRRTWNTEAFF. CDR3 DNA: TGTGCCAGCAAATTGGGACGGAGAACTTGGAACACTGAAGCTTTCTTT. The chain uses TRBV11-2 and TRBJ1-1; maybe TRBD1 (5 bases). Trimming pared 7 bases from V and 1 base from J, leaving 19 bases between. Germline loops: CDR1 SGHAT, CDR2 FQNNGV. This CDR3 is 16 amino acids long.

The rearrangement links TRBV12-3 or TRBV12-4 to TRBJ1-2; 7 positions agree with TRBD1. The CDR3 is 14 residues long. Trimming took 3 bases from V and 5 from J; bases not matched to a gene: 6. CDR3 region: CASSFQGGGYGYTF. In DNA, the CDR3 is TGTGCCAGCAGTTTTCAAGGGGGCGGGTATGGCTACACCTTC.

The CDR3 coding sequence is TGTGCCAGCTCACCCCCCTATGGGACAGGGGCTTCCGAGGACGAGCAGTACTTC. As protein: CASSPPYGTGASEDEQYF. The chain is built from TRBV18 and TRBJ2-7, with 10 bases lining up with TRBD1. The V and J ends lost 3 bases and 5 bases, in that order; junction bases with no gene match: 16. This CDR3 contains 18 residues. Germline V lookup: CDR1 KGHSH, CDR2 LQKENI.

The CDR3 is CASSSGVLRQPQHF. DNA of the CDR3: TGTGCCAGCAGTTCAGGGGTTTTGCGTCAGCCCCAGCATTTT. This sequence joins TRBV6-6 and TRBJ1-5; TRBD1 is a possible D gene (6 bases). The CDR3 consists of 14 residues. Germline V lookup: CDR1 MNHNY, CDR2 SVGAGI (reference sequence). V lost 4 bases and J lost 6, with 13 bases in between.

This clonotype was seen more than once but under ten times. This chain uses TRBV7-9 with TRBJ2-6, with D perhaps matching TRBD2 (6 bases). Looked up from germline, CDR1 is SEHNR and CDR2 is FQNEAQ (reference sequence). V was clipped by 11 bases and J by 0 bases, with 14 bases between them. The CDR3 length is 15 residues. The CDR3 spells CAPGDTHSGANVLTF. The CDR3 coding sequence is TGTGCCCCGGGAGACACCCACTCTGGGGCCAACGTCCTGACTTTC.

In the case of this clonotype: This may be a read error: a much more frequent sequence differs by one nucleotide. J is TRBJ2-7 and V is TRBV24-1; perhaps D is TRBD1 or TRBD2 (5 bases each). Germline lookup yields CDR1 KGHDR and CDR2 SFDVKD. Trimming took 2 bases from V and 6 from J, leaving 19 bases between them. The CDR3 is 16 amino acids. This CDR3 is CATSDSPSGTPGEQYF. CDR3 sequence (DNA): TGTGCCACCAGTGATTCCCCCTCTGGGACCCCAGGCGAGCAGTACTTC.

This clonotype was observed a few times. The V call is TRBV4-1, the J call TRBJ2-7, with a weak D call TRBD1 (6 bases). With 0 bases removed from V and 5 bases from J, the gap between germline ends came to 17 bases. The CDR3 consists of 16 residues. The germline V gene has CDR1 MGHRA and CDR2 YSYEKL. The DNA of the CDR3 is TGCGCCAGCAGCCAAGAGACCCCCGGACAGAGTCACGAGCAGTACTTC. Encoded protein: CASSQETPGQSHEQYF.

J is TRBJ2-3 and V is TRBV7-9; tentative D call: TRBD2 (6 bases). The CDR3 sequence is 15 residues long. Germline values: CDR1 SEHNR, CDR2 FQNEAQ (reference sequence). The ends were cut back, 7 bases at V and 0 bases at J, with 14 bases in the middle. The CDR3: CASILISGSTDTQYF. The CDR3 nucleotides read TGTGCCAGCATCCTAATTAGCGGTAGCACAGATACGCAGTATTTT.

The sample holds many counts of this clonotype. The V and J genes are TRBV7-9 and TRBJ2-3; 7 positions match TRBD2. Germline loops: CDR1 SEHNR, CDR2 FQNEAQ (reference sequence). V gave up 1 base and J gave up 3 bases; unmatched junction bases: 7. The CDR3 is 16 residues long. DNA of the CDR3: TGTGCCAGCAGCTTAGGACGGGAGGAGATAACAGATACGCAGTATTTT. It is translated as CASSLGREEITDTQYF.

This clonotype was seen ten or more times. V and J are TRBV7-2 and TRBJ1-1; D is ambiguous. V dropped 0 bases and J dropped 2 bases, with 4 bases sitting between them. CDR1 is SGHTA, CDR2 FQGNSA, per germline. The CDR3 is 13 residues long. In DNA form, the CDR3 reads TGTGCCAGCAGCTTAGCAGCAAACACTGAAGCTTTCTTT. This translates into CASSLAANTEAFF. The full variable domain, completed using reference TRBV7-2 and TRBJ1-1, is GAGVSQSPSNKVTEKGKDVELRCDPISGHTALYWYRQSLGQGLEFLIYFQGNSAPDKSGLPSDRFSAERTGGSVSTLTIQRTQQEDSAVYLCASSLAANTEAFFGQGTRLTVV.

This chain joins TRBV11-2 and TRBJ2-5; D unresolved. Germline V gene data show CDR1 as SGHAT and CDR2 as FQNNGV. This CDR3 has 15 residues. Trimming removed 7 bases from V and 2 bases from J, with 17 bases in between. The CDR3 loop reads CASNPKLGYQETQYF. The CDR3, as DNA: TGTGCCAGCAACCCCAAACTTGGCTATCAAGAGACCCAGTACTTC.